Shown below are 7 T cell receptor beta chains from a single sample sequenced in a study of OX40 agonist ivuxolimab in advanced cancers. Profiled with immunoSEQ multiplex PCR; TCRdb holds only in-frame clones, not every one. The table records about 50,000 clones, 80% to 95% of them present only once. The sequenced sample was CD4+ or CD8+ T cells sorted from blood, obtained in a trial of the OX40 agonist ivuxolimab. All receptors come from an adult with an advanced solid tumor such as melanoma, head and neck, liver or kidney cancer.

This chain's CDR3 is CASTHQGGNQPQHF. CDR3 bases: TGTGCCAGCACCCATCAGGGAGGCAATCAGCCCCAGCATTTT. The chain combines TRBV28 with TRBJ1-5; a weak D match, TRBD1 (5 bases). V lost 7 bases and J lost 2, with 12 bases in between. This CDR3 spans 14 amino acids. Germline V CDR1 and CDR2: MDHEN, SYDVKM.

This chain uses TRBV25-1 with TRBJ2-7; D might be TRBD1 (6 bases). The CDR3 is 14 amino acids. Looked up from germline, CDR1 is MGHDK and CDR2 is SYGVNS. With 4 bases removed from V and 2 bases from J, the gap between germline ends came to 12 bases. CDR3 sequence reads: CASSGLRDTYEQYF. In nucleotides, the CDR3 is TGTGCCAGCAGTGGACTCCGGGACACCTACGAGCAGTACTTC.

The rearrangement links TRBV28 to TRBJ1-3; TRBD1 agrees at 9 bases. Germline CDR1 is MDHEN and CDR2 is SYDVKM. The CDR3 length is 14 residues. Trimming removed 3 bases from V and 8 bases from J; junction bases left unmatched: 5. The CDR3 region is CASSFEDRGYTIYF. DNA of the CDR3: TGTGCCAGCAGTTTTGAGGACAGGGGCTACACCATATATTTT.

V is TRBV5-6 and J is TRBJ1-2; 8 nucleotides align to TRBD1. Germline assignment: CDR1 SGHDT and CDR2 YYEEEE. With 4 bases clipped from V and 4 bases from J, the junction kept 9 bases outside the gene matches. The CDR3 is 15 amino acids. This CDR3 is CASSRGQGAFYGYTF. The CDR3 DNA reads TGTGCCAGCAGCCGCGGGCAGGGGGCGTTCTATGGCTACACCTTC. Together with reference TRBV5-6 and TRBJ1-2, the CDR3 gives the full variable domain: DAGVTQSPTHLIKTRGQQVTLRCSPKSGHDTVSWYQQALGQGPQFIFQYYEEEERQRGNFPDRFSGHQFPNYSSELNVNALLLGDSALYLCASSRGQGAFYGYTFGSGTRLTVV.

This chain joins TRBV19 and TRBJ2-7; 7 bases are a match to TRBD2. Trimming cost V 3 bases and J 3 bases; bases outside gene matches: 8. CDR3 length: 15 amino acids. Germline CDR1 is LNHDA and CDR2 is SQIVND (reference sequence). The CDR3 region has the DNA TGTGCCAGTAGTATCCGGGCGGGGGAGGACTACGAGCAGTACGTC. It yields the protein CASSIRAGEDYEQYV.

The rearrangement links TRBV9 to TRBJ2-3; D unclear. Germline V gene sequence: CDR1 SGDLS, CDR2 YYNGEE. The V and J ends lost 3 bases and 3 bases respectively, with 5 bases between them. CDR3 length equals 12 residues. CDR3 in DNA: TGTGCCAGCAGCGCTACGACAGATACGCAGTATTTT. This codes for CASSATTDTQYF.

V is TRBV5-5 and J is TRBJ2-3, with D maybe TRBD2 (6 bases). Germline V gene lookup returns CDR1 SGHKS and CDR2 YYEKEE (reference sequence). There are 17 residues in the CDR3. Trimming shortened V by 3 bases and J by 2 bases, and 19 bases separated the two germline ends. CDR3 in DNA: TGTGCCAGCAGCTGGCCGGGACTTTTCTACTCCACAGATACGCAGTATTTT. This translates into CASSWPGLFYSTDTQYF.